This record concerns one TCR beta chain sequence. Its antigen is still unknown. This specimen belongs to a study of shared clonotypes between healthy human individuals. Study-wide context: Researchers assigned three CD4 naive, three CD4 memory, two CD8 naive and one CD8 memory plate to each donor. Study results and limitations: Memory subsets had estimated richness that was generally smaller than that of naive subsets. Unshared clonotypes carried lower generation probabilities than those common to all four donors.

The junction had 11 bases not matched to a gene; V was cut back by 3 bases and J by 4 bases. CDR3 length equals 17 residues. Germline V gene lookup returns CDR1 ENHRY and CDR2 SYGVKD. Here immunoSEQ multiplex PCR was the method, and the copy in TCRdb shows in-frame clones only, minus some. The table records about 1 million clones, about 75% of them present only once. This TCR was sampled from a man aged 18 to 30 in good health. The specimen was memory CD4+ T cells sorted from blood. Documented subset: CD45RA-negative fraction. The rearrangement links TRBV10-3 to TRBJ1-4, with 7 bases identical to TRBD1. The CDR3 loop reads CAISDVGGGAGNEKLFF. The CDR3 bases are TGTGCCATCAGTGATGTGGGAGGGGGCGCCGGTAATGAAAAACTGTTTTTT.